The 5 T cell receptor beta chains listed next were all sequenced from one sample in a study of technical replicates of blood from several donors. The table came from immunoSEQ multiplex PCR; TCRdb's copy has only in-frame clones and leaves some out. Of about 76,000 clones in the sample, 91% were seen once. The sample taken for sequencing was T cells isolated from PBMCs. These receptors came from a human donor in good health.

The chain joins TRBV4-1 to TRBJ2-4; maybe TRBD2 (5 bases). Germline CDR1 reads MGHRA; CDR2 reads YSYEKL. CDR3 length: 15 residues. The V end was cut by 1 base, the J end by 12 bases, with 19 bases between. DNA for the CDR3: TGCGCCAGCAGCCAAGCTGAGGGAAGTCGAAGGGATCAGTACTTC. It translates to CASSQAEGSRRDQYF.

This rearrangement joins TRBV11-3 to TRBJ1-1, with D perhaps matching TRBD1 (5 bases). CDR1 SGHNT and CDR2 YENEEA come from the germline V gene. The germline V and J ends were trimmed by 5 bases and 4 bases, with 14 bases remaining between them. The CDR3 length is 14 residues. The CDR3 is CASSLGGIGTEAFF. The CDR3 DNA is TGTGCCAGCAGCCTCGGGGGGATTGGCACTGAAGCTTTCTTT.

V is TRBV10-3 and J is TRBJ2-6; D not resolved. The V end lost 7 bases, the J end lost 4 bases, and 20 bases lay between the germline ends. The CDR3 sequence is 17 residues long. The V gene's germline CDR1 is ENHRY and CDR2 SYGVKD. This CDR3 reads CAITATKTMRGANVLTF. The DNA for the CDR3 is TGTGCCATCACTGCAACCAAAACGATGAGGGGGGCCAACGTCCTGACTTTC.

V and J are TRBV9 and TRBJ2-3; D not certain. CDR3 length: 15 residues. Germline V CDR1 and CDR2: SGDLS, YYNGEE. V lost 0 bases and J 2 bases, leaving 10 bases between the germline ends. CDR3 loop: CASSVAERFTDTQYF. In DNA, the CDR3 is TGTGCCAGCAGCGTAGCAGAGAGGTTCACAGATACGCAGTATTTT.

The gene calls are TRBV19 and TRBJ1-4, with D unresolved. The CDR3 length is 15 residues. Germline V lookup: CDR1 LNHDA, CDR2 SQIVND (reference sequence). The V gene lost 0 bases and the J gene lost 6 bases, with 11 bases spanning the gap. The CDR3 bases are TGTGCCAGTAGTATAGACAGGTGGGTTGATGAAAAACTGTTTTTT. Translating gives CASSIDRWVDEKLFF.